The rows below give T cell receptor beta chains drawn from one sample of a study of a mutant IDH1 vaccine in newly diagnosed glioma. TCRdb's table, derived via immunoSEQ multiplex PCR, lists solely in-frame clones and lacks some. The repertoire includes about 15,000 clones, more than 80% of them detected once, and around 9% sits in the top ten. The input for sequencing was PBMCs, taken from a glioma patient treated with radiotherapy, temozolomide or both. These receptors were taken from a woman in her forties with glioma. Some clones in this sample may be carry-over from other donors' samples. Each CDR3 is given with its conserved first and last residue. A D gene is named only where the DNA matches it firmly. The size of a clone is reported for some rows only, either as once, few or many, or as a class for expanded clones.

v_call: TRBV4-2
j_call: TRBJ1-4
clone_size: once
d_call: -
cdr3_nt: TGTGCCAGCAGCCAAGAGGAGGGGGTTCTTACCCGAAAACTGTTTTTT
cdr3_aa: CASSQEEGVLTRKLFF

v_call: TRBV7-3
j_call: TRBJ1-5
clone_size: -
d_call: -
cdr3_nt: TGTGCCAGCAGCTTAACGTTGGGGGACAACGATCAGCCCCAGCATTTT
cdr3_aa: CASSLTLGDNDQPQHF

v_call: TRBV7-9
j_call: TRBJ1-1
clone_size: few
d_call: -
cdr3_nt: TGTGCCAGCAGCTTAAACACTGAAGCTTTCTTT
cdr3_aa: CASSLNTEAFF

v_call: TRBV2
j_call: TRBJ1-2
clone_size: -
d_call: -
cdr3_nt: TGTGCCAGCATCAAAGGGGGGATTAACTATGGCTACACCTTC
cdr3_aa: CASIKGGINYGYTF

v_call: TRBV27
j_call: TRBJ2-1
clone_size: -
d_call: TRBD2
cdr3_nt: TGTGCCAGCAGCCGGACTAGCAGCATCAATGAGCAGTTCTTC
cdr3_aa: CASSRTSSINEQFF

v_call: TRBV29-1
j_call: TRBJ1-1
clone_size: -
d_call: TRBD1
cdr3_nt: TGCAGCGTTGAGACAGGGACTAACACTGAAGCTTTCTTT
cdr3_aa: CSVETGTNTEAFF

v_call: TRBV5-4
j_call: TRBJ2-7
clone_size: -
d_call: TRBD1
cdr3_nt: TGTGCCAGCAGCAGCGCAGGGGGCCGGTCCTACGAGCAGTACTTC
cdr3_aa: CASSSAGGRSYEQYF

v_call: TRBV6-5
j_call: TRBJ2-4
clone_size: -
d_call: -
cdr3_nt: TGTGCCAGCAGCATAATACAGGGACCTAAAAACATTCAGTACTTC
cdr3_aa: CASSIIQGPKNIQYF

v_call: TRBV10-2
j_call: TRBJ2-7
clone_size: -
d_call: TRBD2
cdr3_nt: TGCGCCAGCAGTCACGGACTAGCGGGGGGGCCGTACTTC
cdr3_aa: CASSHGLAGGPYF

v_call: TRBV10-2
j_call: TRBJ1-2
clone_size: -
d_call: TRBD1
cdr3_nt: TGCGCCAGCAAGGGACAGGGCGTCTATGGCTACACCTTC
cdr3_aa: CASKGQGVYGYTF

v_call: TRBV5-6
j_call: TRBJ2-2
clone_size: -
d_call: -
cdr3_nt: TGTGCCAGCAGCCCTGGGGGGCCGTCCGGGGAGCTGTTTTTT
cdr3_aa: CASSPGGPSGELFF

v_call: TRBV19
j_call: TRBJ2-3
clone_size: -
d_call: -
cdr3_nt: TGTGCCAGTAGTACCGGGACCCTGACAGATACGCAGTATTTT
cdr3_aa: CASSTGTLTDTQYF

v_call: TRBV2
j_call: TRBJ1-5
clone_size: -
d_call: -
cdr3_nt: TGTGCCAGCACGGAAGGCAATCAGCCCCAGCATTTT
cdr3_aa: CASTEGNQPQHF

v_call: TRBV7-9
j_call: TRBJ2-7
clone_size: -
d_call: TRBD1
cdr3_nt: TGTGCCAGCAGCTTAGTTGGGACAGGGGGTGGTTACGAGCAGTACTTC
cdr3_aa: CASSLVGTGGGYEQYF

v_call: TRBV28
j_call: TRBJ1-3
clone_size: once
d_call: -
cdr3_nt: TGTGCCAGCAGTTCCCGTGCTCCCTCTGGAAACACCATATATTTT
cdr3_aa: CASSSRAPSGNTIYF

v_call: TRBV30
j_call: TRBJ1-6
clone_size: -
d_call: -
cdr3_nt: TGTGCCTGGAAAGCGTGGGAGACTTCACCCCTCCACTTT
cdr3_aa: CAWKAWETSPLHF

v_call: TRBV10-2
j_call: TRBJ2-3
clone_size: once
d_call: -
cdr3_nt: TGCGCCAGCAGGCAGGGCACAGATACGCAGTATTTT
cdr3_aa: CASRQGTDTQYF

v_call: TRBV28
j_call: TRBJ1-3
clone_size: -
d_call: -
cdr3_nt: TGTGCCAGCAGCTCTGACAGGCCCGACCGCCTCGGAAACACCATATATTTT
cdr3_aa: CASSSDRPDRLGNTIYF

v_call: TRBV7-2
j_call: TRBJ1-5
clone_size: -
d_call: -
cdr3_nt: TGTGCCAGCAGGGAAGGGGAAATCAATCAGCCCCAGCATTTT
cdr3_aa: CASREGEINQPQHF

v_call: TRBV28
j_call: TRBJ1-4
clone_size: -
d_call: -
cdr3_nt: TGTGCCAGCAGTGTAACGGTTGAAAAACTGTTTTTT
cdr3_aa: CASSVTVEKLFF

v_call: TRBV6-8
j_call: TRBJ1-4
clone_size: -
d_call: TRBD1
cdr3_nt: TGTGCCAGCAGTTACCTTAGACAGGGGTGTGAAAAACTGTTTTTT
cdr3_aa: CASSYLRQGCEKLFF

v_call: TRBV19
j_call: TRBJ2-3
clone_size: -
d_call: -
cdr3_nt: TGTGCCAGTAGTATAATTAGCGGTAGCACAGATACGCAGTATTTT
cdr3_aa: CASSIISGSTDTQYF

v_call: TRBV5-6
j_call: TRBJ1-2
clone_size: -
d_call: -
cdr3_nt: TGTGCCAGCAGCTTGGAAGTCAGCTATGGCTACACCTTC
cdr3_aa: CASSLEVSYGYTF

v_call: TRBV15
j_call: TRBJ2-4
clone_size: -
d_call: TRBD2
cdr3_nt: TGTGCCACCAGCCCCCGGACTAGCGGGGGCCTAGCCAAAAACATTCAGTACTTC
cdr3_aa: CATSPRTSGGLAKNIQYF

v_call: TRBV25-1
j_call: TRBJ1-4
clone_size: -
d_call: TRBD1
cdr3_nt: TGTGCCAGCAGTGCGACAGGGTACGAAAAACTGTTTTTT
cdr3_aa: CASSATGYEKLFF

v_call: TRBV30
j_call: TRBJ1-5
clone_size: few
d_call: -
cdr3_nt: TGTGCCTGGAGTGAGGGGAACAATCAGCCCCAGCATTTT
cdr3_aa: CAWSEGNNQPQHF

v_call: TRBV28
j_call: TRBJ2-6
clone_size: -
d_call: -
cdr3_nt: TGTGCCAGCAGTTCCGGAGGCCCAATTTTAATCGGGGCCAACGTCCTGACTTTC
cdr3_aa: CASSSGGPILIGANVLTF

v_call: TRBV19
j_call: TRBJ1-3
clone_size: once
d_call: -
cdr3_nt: TGTGCCAGTAGTCTCCGGATAGGGCTGACCTCTGGAAACACCATATATTTT
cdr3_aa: CASSLRIGLTSGNTIYF

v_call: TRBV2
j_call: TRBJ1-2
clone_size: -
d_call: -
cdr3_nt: TGTGCCAGCACCGGGAGGAGGAGTGGTGGCTACACCTTC
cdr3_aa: CASTGRRSGGYTF

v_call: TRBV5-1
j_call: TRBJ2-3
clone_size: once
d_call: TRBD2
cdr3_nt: TGCGCCAGCAGCTTGGGCCGGGGGGGCGGGACAGATACGCAGTATTTT
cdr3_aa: CASSLGRGGGTDTQYF

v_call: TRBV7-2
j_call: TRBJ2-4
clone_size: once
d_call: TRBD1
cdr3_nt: TGTGCCAGCAGCGGTGGGGGGACAGGGAACATTCAGTACTTC
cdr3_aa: CASSGGGTGNIQYF

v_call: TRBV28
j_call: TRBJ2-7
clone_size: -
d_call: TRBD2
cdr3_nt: TGTGCCAGCAGTTCCCCGGGACTAGCTGCCGAGCAGTACTTC
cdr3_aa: CASSSPGLAAEQYF